This TCR beta chain was recovered during a study of blood T cell repertoires in COVID-19. Measured with immunoSEQ multiplex PCR; TCRdb has only the in-frame clones, and not every one. This sample carries around 300,000 clones, 87% of them seen once, and the ten largest clones take about 6%. The CDR3 length is 9 residues. Germline lookup yields CDR1 DFQATT and CDR2 SNEGSKA (reference sequence). V lost 7 bases to trimming and J lost 6 bases, with 6 bases between them. J is TRBJ1-2 and V is TRBV20-1; no reliable D call. This receptor was taken from a woman between 40 and 50 years old who had recovered from COVID-19. Sample: PBMCs or T cells enriched from blood (not recorded which). The CDR3 DNA reads as TGCAGTGGGGAGGATGGCTACACCTTC. Protein sequence: CSGEDGYTF.